The entry below gives a single TCR beta chain sequence along with its context. The record originates from a study of blood T cell repertoires in COVID-19. At the level of the study: Material from acute and convalescent COVID-19 was sourced from the United States, Italy and Spain. From T cells, B-cell-depleted T cells, or PBMCs came the material, which was cDNA or gDNA.

Germline V CDR1 and CDR2: LGHDT, YNNKEL (reference sequence). The CDR3 runs to 14 residues. With 4 bases removed from V and 4 bases from J, the gap between germline ends came to 13 bases. Original processing methods: Estimation of nucleated cell counts was performed using reference gene primer amplification. Clones were read by immunoSEQ multiplex PCR, and TCRdb kept only the in-frame ones, dropping some. That table supplies the V and J calls and clone size; D and trimming were determined from the DNA. The repertoire includes about 260,000 clones, under 90% of them detected once, and approximately 4% sits in the top ten.

Material: PBMCs or T cells enriched from blood (not recorded which). This clonotype was sampled from a man aged 25 to 40 with acute COVID-19. The chain combines TRBV3-1 (or the pseudogene TRBV3-2) with TRBJ1-2, with no clear D. CDR3 sequence: CASSRGVRLYGYTF. DNA for the CDR3: TGTGCCAGCAGCCGCGGTGTTAGACTCTATGGCTACACCTTC.